What follows are 25 T cell receptor beta chains derived from one specimen sequenced in a study of T cells in localized non-small cell lung cancer. Some clones are missing from TCRdb's copy, which holds only in-frame ones; the method was immunoSEQ multiplex PCR. This table holds approximately 14,000 clones, approximately 84% found once. This specimen consisted of peripheral blood, obtained before any cancer treatment. Source of these receptors: a female donor over 55 with stage I squamous cell lung carcinoma.

CDR3 bases: TGTGCCAGCAGTGAAAGGGCTGGCTATGGCTACACCTTC. Translating it yields CASSERAGYGYTF. The J gene is TRBJ1-2, the V gene TRBV6-1; no definite D call. This CDR3 has 13 amino acids. CDR1 is MNHNS, CDR2 SASEGT, per germline. The V and J ends lost 2 bases and 4 bases respectively, with 8 bases between them.

This rearrangement joins TRBV4-2 to TRBJ2-7; tentative D call: TRBD1 (6 bases). This CDR3 contains 13 residues. CDR1 and CDR2 (germline): LGHNA, YNFKEQ. The germline V and J ends were trimmed by 5 bases and 6 bases, with 14 bases remaining between them. The DNA of the CDR3 is TGTGCCAGCAGCTCAATGGGGGCGGTCGAGCAGTACTTC. Translating gives CASSSMGAVEQYF.

CDR3 bases: TGCAGCGTTGCTAGCGGGGGGGCTGAGACCCAGTACTTC. It is translated as CSVASGGAETQYF. V is TRBV29-1 and J is TRBJ2-5, with 12 bases that match TRBD2. The CDR3 has 13 amino acids. V was clipped by 4 bases and J by 5 bases; unmatched bases: 2. Germline CDR1 reads SQVTM; CDR2 reads ANQGSEA. The variable domain in full, completed from reference TRBV29-1 and TRBJ2-5, reads SAVISQKPSRDICQRGTSLTIQCQVDSQVTMMFWYRQQPGQSLTLIATANQGSEATYESGFVIDKFPISRPNLTFSTLTVSNMSPEDSSIYLCSVASGGAETQYFGPGTRLLVL.

The chain employs TRBV10-3 and TRBJ2-3; 11 positions agree with TRBD2. The CDR3 contains 16 residues. Germline values: CDR1 ENHRY, CDR2 SYGVKD. Trimming removed 8 bases from V and 3 bases from J; junction bases left unmatched: 10. The CDR3 region has the DNA TGTGCCATCGGGGGATTTAGCGGGGGGGTTACAGATACGCAGTATTTT. Amino acid sequence: CAIGGFSGGVTDTQYF.

The chain is built from TRBV19 and TRBJ1-1; 7 bases are a match to TRBD1. CDR1 and CDR2 (germline): LNHDA, SQIVND (reference sequence). The CDR3 is made up of 15 amino acids. V shed 3 bases, J shed 2 bases, and the junction held 6 bases outside the gene matches. The CDR3 DNA is TGTGCCAGTAGTATTCTTAACAGGGGAAACACTGAAGCTTTCTTT. Its protein is CASSILNRGNTEAFF.

In this sample, this clone turned up once. This chain links TRBV5-1 with TRBJ2-7; a possible D gene is TRBD1 (6 bases). Germline assignment: CDR1 SGHRS and CDR2 YFSETQ. V was shortened by 0 bases and J by 2 bases, with 12 bases between the two germline ends. This CDR3 region has 15 residues. The DNA for the CDR3 is TGCGCCAGCAGCTTGGCAGCTGGACAGACCTACGAGCAGTACTTC. It is translated as CASSLAAGQTYEQYF.

This chain connects TRBV5-1 to TRBJ2-1; D gene ambiguous. This CDR3 comprises 12 residues. Trimming removed 0 bases at V and 7 bases at J, with 5 bases between. From germline, CDR1 is SGHRS and CDR2 YFSETQ. The CDR3: CASSLVLNEQFF. The CDR3 coding sequence is TGCGCCAGCAGCTTGGTATTGAATGAGCAGTTCTTC. Drawing the rest from reference TRBV5-1 and TRBJ2-1, the complete variable domain is KAGVTQTPRYLIKTRGQQVTLSCSPISGHRSVSWYQQTPGQGLQFLFEYFSETQRNKGNFPGRFSGRQFSNSRSEMNVSTLELGDSALYLCASSLVLNEQFFGPGTRLTVL.

The V and J genes are TRBV2 and TRBJ1-2; 8 nucleotides line up with TRBD1. Germline assignment: CDR1 SNHLY and CDR2 FYNNEI. The ends lost 6 bases at V and 2 bases at J; junction bases unmatched: 14. This CDR3 contains 17 residues. The CDR3 loop is CASSEIGTGYKNYGYTF. The CDR3 nucleotides read TGTGCCAGCAGCGAAATCGGGACAGGTTATAAGAACTATGGCTACACCTTC.

The gene calls are TRBV7-2 and TRBJ2-7, with 9 positions matching TRBD2. The germline CDR1 and CDR2 sequences are SGHTA and FQGNSA. V shed 3 bases and J 0 bases; nucleotides not matched to a gene: 12. The CDR3 has 18 residues. The CDR3 DNA reads TGTGCCAGCAGCTTTCCGGCGAAGCGGGGGGCTACCTCCTACGAGCAGTACTTC. Amino acid sequence: CASSFPAKRGATSYEQYF.

V and J are TRBV7-6 and TRBJ2-5, with 12 bases fitting TRBD2. CDR1 and CDR2 from the germline V gene are SGHVS and FNYEAQ. V trimming: 5 bases; J trimming: 1 base; junction bases outside the gene matches: 5. CDR3 size: 16 residues. CDR3 sequence reads: CASSQTSGGFQETQYF. The CDR3, as DNA: TGTGCCAGCAGCCAGACTAGCGGGGGCTTCCAAGAGACCCAGTACTTC.

This sequence joins TRBV9 and TRBJ2-1, with TRBD2 identical over 9 bases. The V gene end was trimmed by 4 bases and the J gene end by 7 bases; junction bases not matched to a gene: 9. CDR1 is SGDLS, CDR2 YYNGEE, per germline. The CDR3 runs to 15 residues. CDR3 bases: TGTGCCAGCAGCACCGCGGGGGGGAGGACGAATGAGCAGTTCTTC. Protein: CASSTAGGRTNEQFF. The variable domain in full, with the rest retrieved from reference TRBV9 and TRBJ2-1, is DSGVTQTPKHLITATGQRVTLRCSPRSGDLSVYWYQQSLDQGLQFLIQYYNGEERAKGNILERFSAQQFPDLHSELNLSSLELGDSALYFCASSTAGGRTNEQFFGPGTRLTVL.

This clone was detected once. The rearrangement links TRBV6-5 to TRBJ1-1; 7 bases are shared with TRBD1. The junction had 8 bases not matched to a gene; V was cut back by 6 bases and J by 10 bases. Germline CDR1 MNHEY, CDR2 SVGAGI. The CDR3 has 12 residues. The CDR3 DNA reads as TGTGCCAGCAGCACCAGACAGGGTTCAGCTTTCTTT. Translating it yields CASSTRQGSAFF.

In this sample, this clone turned up once. The V gene is TRBV18, the J gene TRBJ1-3, with D tentatively TRBD1 (6 bases). This CDR3 region has 14 residues. Germline CDR1 and CDR2: KGHSH and LQKENI. The V and J ends lost 2 bases and 2 bases respectively, with 7 bases between them. For the CDR3, the DNA is TGTGCCAGCTCACCAGACAGGACTGGAAACACCATATATTTT. Its protein is CASSPDRTGNTIYF.

The V call is TRBV7-8, the J call TRBJ2-7, with D unresolved. Trimming cost V 4 bases and J 7 bases, with 23 bases left between them. Germline V CDR1 and CDR2: SGHVS, FQNEAQ. CDR3 size: 16 residues. This chain's CDR3 is CASSYPTVGLTREQYF. The CDR3 nucleotides read TGTGCCAGCAGCTACCCTACCGTTGGCCTTACGAGGGAGCAGTACTTC.

The gene calls are TRBV4-3 and TRBJ2-2; 9 bases are shared with TRBD1. Losses at the gene ends were 0 bases for V and 4 bases for J; bases not matched to a gene: 6. Germline CDR1 is LGHNA and CDR2 is YSLEER. This CDR3 region has 17 residues. Here the CDR3 reads CASSQDYRGPGTGELFF. The CDR3 nucleotides are TGCGCCAGCAGCCAAGACTACAGGGGGCCGGGCACCGGGGAGCTGTTTTTT.

The V and J genes are TRBV19 and TRBJ1-2; unclear D gene. This CDR3 region has 16 residues. V lost 1 base and J 3 bases, leaving 15 bases between the germline ends. In germline, CDR1 is LNHDA, CDR2 SQIVND (reference sequence). The CDR3 DNA follows: TGTGCCAGTAGTATAGGTGGCACCCTGAAGGACTATGGCTACACCTTC. Its protein product is CASSIGGTLKDYGYTF.

This rearrangement joins TRBV7-9 to TRBJ2-3, with D perhaps matching TRBD1 (6 bases). The germline V gene has CDR1 SEHNR and CDR2 FQNEAQ (reference sequence). Trimming took off 5 bases at V and 1 base at J, with 10 bases between the two ends. The CDR3 spans 14 residues. The CDR3 nucleotides are TGTGCCAGCAGCGCTTGGGGGCGCACAGATACGCAGTATTTT. Protein: CASSAWGRTDTQYF.

This sequence joins TRBV5-8 and TRBJ2-3; TRBD2 matches at 13 bases. Germline loops: CDR1 SGHTS, CDR2 YDEGEE. The CDR3 covers 16 residues. V was clipped by 9 bases and J by 1 base; unmatched bases: 8. The CDR3 coding sequence is TGTGCCACCGACCCAGGACTAGCGGGAGGCACAGATACGCAGTATTTT. Translation: CATDPGLAGGTDTQYF.

The chain employs TRBV11-1 and TRBJ2-3; 8 bases agree with TRBD2. This CDR3 has 13 amino acids. The trim removed 7 bases at V and 4 bases at J, leaving 4 bases unmatched. Germline values: CDR1 SGHAT, CDR2 FQDESV (reference sequence). The CDR3 bases are TGTGCCAGCAAGGGCGGGGGGCCAGATACGCAGTATTTT. Encoded protein: CASKGGGPDTQYF.

This chain links TRBV19 with TRBJ1-4, with a possible D match to TRBD1 (5 bases). The ends were cut back, 5 bases at V and 13 bases at J, with 20 bases in the middle. The V gene's germline CDR1 is LNHDA and CDR2 SQIVND (reference sequence). CDR3 length: 14 residues. The CDR3 DNA reads TGTGCCAGTAGTGCCCGGGACTGGCCATTAGGACTGTTTTTT. Its protein product is CASSARDWPLGLFF.

This clone has just a few counts. CDR3: CASSPATDTQYF. CDR3 DNA: TGTGCCAGCTCACCCGCCACAGATACGCAGTATTTT. The V gene is TRBV18, the J gene TRBJ2-3; D not resolved. Trimming took 3 bases from V and 2 from J, leaving 3 bases between them. There are 12 residues in the CDR3. Germline V lookup: CDR1 KGHSH, CDR2 LQKENI. Full variable domain (remainder filled in from reference TRBV18 and TRBJ2-3): NAGVMQNPRHLVRRRGQEARLRCSPMKGHSHVYWYRQLPEEGLKFMVYLQKENIIDESGMPKERFSAEFPKEGPSILRIQQVVRGDSAAYFCASSPATDTQYFGPGTRLTVL.

The chain is built from TRBV5-1 and TRBJ2-3; 9 bases line up with TRBD1. V gave up 0 bases and J gave up 4 bases; unmatched junction bases: 9. The germline V gene encodes CDR1 SGHRS and CDR2 YFSETQ. The CDR3 loop spans 17 amino acids. The CDR3 loop is CASSLGHRDRAADTQYF. The CDR3 DNA reads as TGCGCCAGCAGCTTGGGACACCGGGACAGGGCCGCAGATACGCAGTATTTT.

V gene TRBV5-6 combines with J gene TRBJ1-2, with unresolved D. This CDR3 comprises 13 residues. V lost 4 bases, J lost 3 bases, and 10 bases lay in between. Germline values: CDR1 SGHDT, CDR2 YYEEEE. The CDR3 region is CASSPPGYYGYTF. The CDR3, as DNA: TGTGCCAGCAGCCCGCCGGGGTACTATGGCTACACCTTC.

This sequence joins TRBV5-6 and TRBJ2-1; TRBD2 matches 10 bases. The junction had 5 bases not matched to a gene; V was cut back by 4 bases and J by 10 bases. CDR1 SGHDT and CDR2 YYEEEE come from the germline V gene. The CDR3 extends over 13 amino acids. The DNA for the CDR3 is TGTGCCAGCAGCAGCGGGGGGGGCCGAGAGCAGTTCTTC. The encoded protein is CASSSGGGREQFF.

This rearrangement joins TRBV15 to TRBJ2-5, with 9 positions matching TRBD2. The CDR3 loop spans 14 amino acids. After removal of 5 bases from V and 4 bases from J, the junction contained 5 bases not matched to a gene. From germline, CDR1 is LNHNV and CDR2 YYDKDF (reference sequence). In DNA form, the CDR3 reads TGTGCCACCAGCGGTAGCGGGGGAGGAGAGACCCAGTACTTC. Translated: CATSGSGGGETQYF.